A single sample gave rise to the 23 T cell receptor beta chains below, sequenced in a study of T cells expressing NK-cell markers. TCRdb processed the 5' RACE reads again and assigns one entry to each CDR3 protein, with no DNA. This sample contains about 160,000 distinct CDR3 sequences. Specimen: blood T cells: a sorted CD56 or NKG2C T cell subset, CD4+ or CD8+ T cells, or bulk PBMC T cells (not recorded which). The receptor source for this set is a man between 18 and 69 years old in good health.

The chain combines TRBV6-5 with TRBJ1-2; the TCRdb call, TRBD1, lacks DNA for checking. The CDR3 has 16 amino acids. The V gene's germline CDR1 is MNHEY and CDR2 SVGAGI. The CDR3 spells CASSYSIPQGAYGYTF.

The V and J genes are TRBV7-8 and TRBJ2-7; TCRdb's D gene call, TRBD2, goes unchecked for lack of DNA. Germline lookup yields CDR1 SGHVS and CDR2 FQNEAQ. The CDR3 is made up of 16 amino acids. This CDR3 reads CASSLGLAGIAYEQYF.

This chain links TRBV11-2 with TRBJ2-7; as DNA is missing, the TRBD2 call by TCRdb cannot be tested. The CDR3 runs 15 residues. The germline CDR1 and CDR2 sequences are SGHAT and FQNNGV. The CDR3 spells CASSLVPAGPHEQYF.

CDR3 loop: CASSTGDSPNTGELFF. The gene calls are TRBV12-3 or TRBV12-4 and TRBJ2-2; as DNA is missing, the TRBD1 call by TCRdb cannot be tested. The CDR3 is 16 amino acids.

This chain uses TRBV15 with TRBJ2-7. Germline CDR1 reads LNHNV; CDR2 reads YYDKDF (reference sequence). This CDR3 region has 14 residues. CDR3 sequence reads: CATSIRDGTYEQYF.

V is TRBV9 and J is TRBJ1-4. The CDR3 totals 13 residues. Per the germline V gene, CDR1 is SGDLS and CDR2 is YYNGEE. CDR3 protein: CASSTPPGEKLFF.

The CDR3 here is CSATNPGEAEKLFF. The chain uses TRBV20-1 and TRBJ1-4. Germline values: CDR1 DFQATT, CDR2 SNEGSKA (reference sequence). The CDR3 has 14 residues.

The V and J genes are TRBV24-1 and TRBJ2-5; TCRdb indicates TRBD1, and absent DNA this call remains unverified. Germline CDR1 is KGHDR and CDR2 is SFDVKD. This CDR3 has 17 residues. CDR3 in amino acids: CATSDFRDRGIQETQYF.

The chain is built from TRBV20-1 and TRBJ2-1; TCRdb selects TRBD1, and the lack of DNA leaves this call unchecked. Germline CDR1 is DFQATT and CDR2 is SNEGSKA (reference sequence). This CDR3 comprises 19 residues. The CDR3 reads CSANVVGTGERLLWNEQFF.

CDR3 loop: CASSSPRASGTGELFF. The chain is built from TRBV7-9 and TRBJ2-2; lacking DNA, the TRBD2 call made by TCRdb goes unchecked. CDR3 size: 16 residues. From germline, CDR1 is SEHNR and CDR2 FQNEAQ (reference sequence).

The chain joins TRBV5-1 to TRBJ2-7; lacking DNA, the TRBD1 call made by TCRdb goes unchecked. This CDR3 contains 15 residues. The germline V gene has CDR1 SGHRS and CDR2 YFSETQ. The CDR3 here is CASSPNRDTGYEQYF.

The chain recombines TRBV28 with TRBJ1-5; TCRdb calls TRBD1, which cannot be checked without DNA. In germline, CDR1 is MDHEN, CDR2 SYDVKM. The CDR3 is 14 residues long. The CDR3 region is CASSLARGYQPQHF.

This sequence joins TRBV12-3 or TRBV12-4 and TRBJ2-3; TCRdb lists TRBD1, though no DNA is available to test this call. This CDR3 has 15 residues. Here the CDR3 reads CASSPTGAFGDTQYF.

The rearrangement joins TRBV20-1 to TRBJ2-1; the TRBD1 assignment by TCRdb is unverifiable without DNA. The V gene's germline CDR1 is DFQATT and CDR2 SNEGSKA (reference sequence). The CDR3 sequence is 15 residues long. Here the CDR3 reads CSATDRDRAFDEQFF.

This sequence joins TRBV12-3 or TRBV12-4 and TRBJ2-1. This CDR3 has 14 amino acids. The CDR3: CASSLGVLREEQFF.

The chain has TRBV6-4 and TRBJ2-1; TCRdb's D gene call, TRBD1, goes unchecked for lack of DNA. Germline CDR1 is MRHNA and CDR2 is SNTAGT. CDR3 length: 18 amino acids. The CDR3 protein is CASSDSKGAQSSYNEQFF.

The chain joins TRBV3-1 to TRBJ1-2; lacking DNA, the TRBD1 call made by TCRdb goes unchecked. The length of the CDR3 is 14 residues. Germline assignment: CDR1 LGHDT and CDR2 YNNKEL (reference sequence). The CDR3 sequence: CASSQKTGYYGYTF.

V gene TRBV20-1 combines with J gene TRBJ2-1; TCRdb gives TRBD1 as the D gene, but with no DNA this cannot be confirmed. The CDR3 length is 13 residues. CDR1 DFQATT and CDR2 SNEGSKA come from the germline V gene (reference sequence). The CDR3 spells CTGVDRPYNEQFF.

This CDR3 reads CASSSMPHSTDTQYF. The J gene is TRBJ2-3, the V gene TRBV7-9; lacking DNA, the TRBD1 call made by TCRdb goes unchecked. CDR1 is SEHNR and CDR2 is FQNEAQ in the germline V gene (reference sequence). This CDR3 has 15 amino acids. The whole variable domain, filled in from reference TRBV7-9 and TRBJ2-3, reads DTGVSQNPRHKITKRGQNVTFRCDPISEHNRLYWYRQTLGQGPEFLTYFQNEAQLEKSRLLSDRFSAERPKGSFSTLEIQRTEQGDSAMYLCASSSMPHSTDTQYFGPGTRLTVL.

This sequence joins TRBV29-1 and TRBJ2-7; the D call of TRBD1 rests on TCRdb alone, since no DNA is present to check it. There are 13 residues in the CDR3. Germline values: CDR1 SQVTM, CDR2 ANQGSEA. CDR3 protein: CSVEGGGFSEQYF.

This chain joins TRBV27 and TRBJ2-7; TCRdb designates TRBD1, a call that cannot be tested without DNA. The germline CDR1 and CDR2 sequences are MNHEY and SMNVEV (reference sequence). CDR3 length: 12 residues. CDR3 region: CASSTPGGEQYF.

CDR3 amino acids: CASSLGQGHSPLHF. V is TRBV5-6 and J is TRBJ1-6; TCRdb calls TRBD1, which cannot be checked without DNA. Germline lookup yields CDR1 SGHDT and CDR2 YYEEEE. This CDR3 spans 14 amino acids.

CDR3 in amino acids: CASIEAGLPKVEQYF. The V call is TRBV6-2 or TRBV6-3, the J call TRBJ2-7; TCRdb lists TRBD2, though no DNA is available to test this call. This CDR3 spans 15 amino acids. The V gene's germline CDR1 is MNHEY and CDR2 SVGEGT.